What follows is one TCR beta chain and its context. Only in-frame clones appear in the TCRdb table, and some are missing; sequencing was by immunoSEQ multiplex PCR. This table holds some 7,000 clones, around 30% found once. Labeling with CFSE marked some 200,000 responder cells, which were plated with some 200,000 irradiated, violet-dye-labeled stimulator cells. Sorted cells were CFSE-low CD3+CD4+ or CD3+CD8+ proliferating responders. These data come from a study of graft-versus-host responses after intestinal transplantation. Study summary: Following induction with anti-thymocyte globulin, all recipients were given tacrolimus and steroids for two to three years. Whole-study results and caveats: Early post-transplant HvG declines were associated with peak circulating GvH clone levels. The recipient marrow held GvH clones, and some of them showed up first in ileum or blood.

The specimen comprised alloreactive CD8+ T cells from a mixed lymphocyte reaction culture, sampled before transplantation. Subset indicated: CFSE-low proliferating T cells sorted from roughly 6-day pre-transplant mixed lymphocyte reaction (GvH or HvG direction). The sequence derives from a human patient who was an organ donor for intestinal transplantation.

The CDR3 reads CASRADRGWFRYEQYF. The CDR3 nucleotides read TGTGCCAGCAGGGCCGACAGGGGGTGGTTTAGGTACGAGCAGTACTTC. The V and J genes are TRBV28 and TRBJ2-7, with TRBD1 matching 9 bases. Germline values: CDR1 MDHEN, CDR2 SYDVKM. The V gene end was trimmed by 6 bases and the J gene end by 4 bases; junction bases not matched to a gene: 13. The CDR3 contains 16 residues.